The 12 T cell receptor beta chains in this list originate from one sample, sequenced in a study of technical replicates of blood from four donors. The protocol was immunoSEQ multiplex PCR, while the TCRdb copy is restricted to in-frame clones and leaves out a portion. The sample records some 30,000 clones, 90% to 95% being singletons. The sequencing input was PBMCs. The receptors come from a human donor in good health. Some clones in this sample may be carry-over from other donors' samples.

Here the CDR3 reads CASARTSGGETQYF. For the CDR3, the DNA is TGTGCCAGCGCCCGGACTAGCGGGGGAGAGACCCAGTACTTC. The V gene is TRBV25-1, the J gene TRBJ2-5, with 13 bases fitting TRBD2. The J segment lost 4 bases and the V segment lost 8 bases, leaving 4 bases of the junction unmatched. Germline V gene sequence: CDR1 MGHDK, CDR2 SYGVNS. This CDR3 spans 14 amino acids.

CDR3 DNA: TGCGCCAGCAGCTCGACACAAAATGAGCAGTTCTTC. This codes for CASSSTQNEQFF. The rearrangement joins TRBV5-1 to TRBJ2-1, with no clear D. Trimming removed 3 bases from V and 7 bases from J, with 8 bases in between. In germline, CDR1 is SGHRS, CDR2 YFSETQ. The CDR3 is made up of 12 amino acids.

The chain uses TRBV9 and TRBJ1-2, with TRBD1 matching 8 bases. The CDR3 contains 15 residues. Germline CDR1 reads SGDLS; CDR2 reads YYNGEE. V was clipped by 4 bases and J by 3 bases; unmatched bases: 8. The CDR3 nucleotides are TGTGCCAGCAGCCCTCAGGGGGCGGGGGACTATGGCTACACCTTC. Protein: CASSPQGAGDYGYTF.

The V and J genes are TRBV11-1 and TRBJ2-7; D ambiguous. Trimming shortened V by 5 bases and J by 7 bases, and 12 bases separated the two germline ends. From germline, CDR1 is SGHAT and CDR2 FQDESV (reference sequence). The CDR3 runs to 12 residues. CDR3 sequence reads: CASSVGYVEQYF. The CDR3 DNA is TGTGCCAGCAGCGTGGGCTACGTTGAGCAGTACTTC.

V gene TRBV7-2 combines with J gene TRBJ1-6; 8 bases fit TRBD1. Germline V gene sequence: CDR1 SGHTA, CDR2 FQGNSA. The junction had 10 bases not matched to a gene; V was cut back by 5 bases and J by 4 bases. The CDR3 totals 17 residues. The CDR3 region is CASSRKDRAFYNSPLHF. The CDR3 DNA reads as TGTGCCAGCAGCAGAAAGGACAGGGCATTTTATAATTCACCCCTCCACTTT. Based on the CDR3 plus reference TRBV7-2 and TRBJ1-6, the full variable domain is GAGVSQSPSNKVTEKGKDVELRCDPISGHTALYWYRQSLGQGLEFLIYFQGNSAPDKSGLPSDRFSAERTGGSVSTLTIQRTQQEDSAVYLCASSRKDRAFYNSPLHFGNGTRLTVT.

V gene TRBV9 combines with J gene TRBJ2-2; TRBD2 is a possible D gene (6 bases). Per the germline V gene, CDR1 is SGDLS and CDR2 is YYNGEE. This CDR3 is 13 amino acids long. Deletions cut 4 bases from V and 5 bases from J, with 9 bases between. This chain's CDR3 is CASSFGLTGELFF. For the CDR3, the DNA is TGTGCCAGCAGCTTCGGACTAACCGGGGAGCTGTTTTTT. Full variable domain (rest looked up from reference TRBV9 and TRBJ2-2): DSGVTQTPKHLITATGQRVTLRCSPRSGDLSVYWYQQSLDQGLQFLIQYYNGEERAKGNILERFSAQQFPDLHSELNLSSLELGDSALYFCASSFGLTGELFFGEGSRLTVL.

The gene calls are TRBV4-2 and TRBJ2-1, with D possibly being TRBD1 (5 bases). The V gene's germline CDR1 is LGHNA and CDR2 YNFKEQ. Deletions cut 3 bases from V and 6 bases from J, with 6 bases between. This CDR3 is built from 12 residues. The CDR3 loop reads CASSQGRNEQFF. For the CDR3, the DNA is TGTGCCAGCAGCCAGGGGCGCAATGAGCAGTTCTTC.

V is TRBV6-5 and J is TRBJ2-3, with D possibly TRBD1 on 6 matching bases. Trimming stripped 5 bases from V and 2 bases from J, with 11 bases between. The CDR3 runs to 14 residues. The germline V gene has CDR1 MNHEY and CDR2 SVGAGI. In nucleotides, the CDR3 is TGTGCCAGCAGTCCGACAGGAATCACAGATACGCAGTATTTT. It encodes CASSPTGITDTQYF.

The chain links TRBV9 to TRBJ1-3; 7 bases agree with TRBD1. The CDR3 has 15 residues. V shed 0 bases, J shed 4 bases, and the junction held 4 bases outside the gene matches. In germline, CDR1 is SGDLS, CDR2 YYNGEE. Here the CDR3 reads CASSVGQGIGNTIYF. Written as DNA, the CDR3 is TGTGCCAGCAGCGTAGGACAGGGTATCGGAAACACCATATATTTT.

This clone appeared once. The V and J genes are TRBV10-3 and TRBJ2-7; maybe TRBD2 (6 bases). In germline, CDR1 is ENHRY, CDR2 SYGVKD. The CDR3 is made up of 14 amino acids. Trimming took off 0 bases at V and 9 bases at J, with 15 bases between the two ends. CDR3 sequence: CAISESEHLGGQYF. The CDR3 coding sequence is TGTGCCATCAGTGAGTCGGAACACCTCGGGGGGCAGTACTTC.

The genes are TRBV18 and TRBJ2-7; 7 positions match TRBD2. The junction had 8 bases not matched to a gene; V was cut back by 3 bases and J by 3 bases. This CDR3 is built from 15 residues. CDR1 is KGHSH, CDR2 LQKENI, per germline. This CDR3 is CASSPSGDYDYEQYF. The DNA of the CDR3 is TGTGCCAGCTCACCTTCTGGGGACTACGACTACGAGCAGTACTTC.

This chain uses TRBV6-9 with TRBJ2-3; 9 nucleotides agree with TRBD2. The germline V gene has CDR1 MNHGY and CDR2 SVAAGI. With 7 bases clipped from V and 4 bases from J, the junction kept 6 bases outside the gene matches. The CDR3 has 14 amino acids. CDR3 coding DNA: TGTGCCAGCACCTTAGGCGGGGGGGCAGATACGCAGTATTTT. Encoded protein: CASTLGGGADTQYF.